Listed below are T cell receptor beta chains from one sample, sequenced in a study of CD8 T cells in ankylosing spondylitis. TCRdb redid the calling of the 5' RACE reads with MiXCR, one entry per CDR3 protein. The sample shows roughly 69,000 distinct CDR3 sequences, over 4% of them seen only once. The source material was blood, either unsorted or a sorted T cell fraction (not recorded which). Receptor source: a male donor with ankylosing spondylitis or in good health (not recorded which). CDR3s include the opening cysteine and the closing phenylalanine or tryptophan. The D gene is left open where the match is weak. The size of a clone is reported for some rows only, either as once, few or many, or as a class for expanded clones.

clone size: many; J gene: TRBJ2-7; V gene: TRBV20-1; D gene: NA; CDR3 protein: CSATTRGGLPYEQYF; CDR3 DNA: TGCAGTGCCACAACCAGAGGGGGGTTACCCTACGAGCAGTACTTC
clone size: many; J gene: TRBJ2-7; V gene: TRBV7-9; D gene: NA; CDR3 protein: CASSPTFNEQYF; CDR3 DNA: TGTGCCAGCAGCCCAACGTTCAACGAGCAGTACTTC
clone size: many; J gene: TRBJ1-1; V gene: TRBV10-3; D gene: NA; CDR3 protein: CAISGQFMNTEAFF; CDR3 DNA: TGTGCCATCAGCGGACAGTTTATGAACACTGAAGCTTTCTTT
clone size: many; J gene: TRBJ1-2; V gene: TRBV4-3; D gene: TRBD1; CDR3 protein: CASSQDLGQGDGYTF; CDR3 DNA: TGCGCCAGCAGCCAAGATCTTGGGCAGGGGGATGGCTACACCTTC
clone size: many; J gene: TRBJ2-6; V gene: TRBV21-1; D gene: NA; CDR3 protein: CARDKDTSFSGANVLTF; CDR3 DNA: TGTGCCAGAGATAAGGACACCTCCTTCTCTGGGGCCAACGTCCTGACTTTC
clone size: many; J gene: TRBJ1-2; V gene: TRBV29-1; D gene: NA; CDR3 protein: CSVETPNYGYTF; CDR3 DNA: TGCAGCGTTGAGACACCTAACTATGGCTACACCTTC
clone size: many; J gene: TRBJ2-6; V gene: TRBV29-1; D gene: NA; CDR3 protein: CSVMTETGSGANVLTF; CDR3 DNA: TGCAGCGTGATGACAGAAACAGGCTCTGGGGCCAACGTCCTGACTTTC
clone size: many; J gene: TRBJ2-5; V gene: TRBV18; D gene: TRBD2; CDR3 protein: CASSPETGTTETQYF; CDR3 DNA: TGTGCCAGCTCACCCGAGACCGGGACTACAGAGACCCAGTACTTC
clone size: many; J gene: TRBJ1-1; V gene: TRBV5-1; D gene: TRBD1; CDR3 protein: CASSILPGQGMNTEAFF; CDR3 DNA: TGCGCCAGCAGCATTTTACCGGGACAGGGGATGAACACTGAAGCTTTCTTT
clone size: NA; J gene: TRBJ1-5; V gene: TRBV12-3/TRBV12-4; D gene: NA; CDR3 protein: CASSPGAQPQHF; CDR3 DNA: TGTGCCAGCAGCCCCGGCGCTCAGCCCCAGCATTTT
clone size: many; J gene: TRBJ2-7; V gene: TRBV3-1; D gene: TRBD1; CDR3 protein: CASSQPDRGLKYF; CDR3 DNA: TGTGCCAGCAGCCAGCCCGACAGGGGGCTGAAGTACTTC
clone size: NA; J gene: TRBJ2-5; V gene: TRBV23-1; D gene: TRBD2; CDR3 protein: CASRQLAVQETQYF; CDR3 DNA: TGCGCCAGCAGACAACTAGCGGTCCAAGAGACCCAGTACTTC
clone size: many; J gene: TRBJ1-5; V gene: TRBV7-2; D gene: NA; CDR3 protein: CASSLATGSLPFKPQHF; CDR3 DNA: TGTGCCAGCAGCTTAGCAACAGGGAGTCTACCTTTCAAGCCCCAGCATTTT
clone size: many; J gene: TRBJ1-1; V gene: TRBV6-2/TRBV6-3; D gene: NA; CDR3 protein: CASRPTRNEAFF; CDR3 DNA: TGTGCCAGCCGCCCCACGAGGAACGAAGCTTTCTTT
clone size: many; J gene: TRBJ2-1; V gene: TRBV20-1; D gene: NA; CDR3 protein: CSARDPSRGEQFF; CDR3 DNA: TGCAGTGCTAGAGATCCCAGCAGAGGTGAGCAGTTCTTC
clone size: many; J gene: TRBJ2-6; V gene: TRBV24-1; D gene: NA; CDR3 protein: CATSDFKGAGANVLTF; CDR3 DNA: TGTGCCACCAGTGATTTTAAGGGGGCGGGAGCCAACGTCCTGACTTTC
clone size: many; J gene: TRBJ2-7; V gene: TRBV6-5; D gene: TRBD2; CDR3 protein: CASSYATSDSEQYF; CDR3 DNA: TGTGCCAGCAGTTACGCTACTAGCGATAGCGAGCAGTACTTC
clone size: NA; J gene: TRBJ2-5; V gene: TRBV6-5; D gene: NA; CDR3 protein: CASSSLNGAETQYF; CDR3 DNA: TGTGCCAGCAGTTCCCTAAACGGGGCAGAGACCCAGTACTTC
clone size: many; J gene: TRBJ2-5; V gene: TRBV5-1; D gene: NA; CDR3 protein: CASSPSPGTETQYF; CDR3 DNA: TGCGCCAGCAGCCCTTCACCAGGGACGGAGACCCAGTACTTC
clone size: many; J gene: TRBJ1-1; V gene: TRBV20-1; D gene: TRBD1; CDR3 protein: CSAKGQGIGNTEAFF; CDR3 DNA: TGCAGTGCTAAGGGACAGGGGATTGGGAACACTGAAGCTTTCTTT
clone size: many; J gene: TRBJ2-7; V gene: TRBV5-1; D gene: NA; CDR3 protein: CASSHSGSSYEQYF; CDR3 DNA: TGCGCCAGCAGCCATTCAGGGTCCTCCTACGAGCAGTACTTC
clone size: many; J gene: TRBJ1-1; V gene: TRBV28; D gene: TRBD1; CDR3 protein: CASTLGQGNTEAFF; CDR3 DNA: TGTGCCAGCACCCTCGGACAGGGGAACACTGAAGCTTTCTTT
clone size: NA; J gene: TRBJ2-1; V gene: TRBV7-3; D gene: TRBD2; CDR3 protein: CASSSSGGNEQFF; CDR3 DNA: TGTGCCAGCAGCTCCTCGGGGGGAAATGAGCAGTTCTTC
clone size: many; J gene: TRBJ2-2; V gene: TRBV7-8; D gene: TRBD1; CDR3 protein: CASGRQGFTGELFF; CDR3 DNA: TGTGCCAGCGGGCGACAGGGCTTCACCGGGGAGCTGTTTTTT
clone size: many; J gene: TRBJ2-5; V gene: TRBV20-1; D gene: NA; CDR3 protein: CSGSQPPFQETQYF; CDR3 DNA: TGCAGTGGGTCCCAACCCCCCTTCCAAGAGACCCAGTACTTC
clone size: NA; J gene: TRBJ1-1; V gene: TRBV27; D gene: NA; CDR3 protein: CASSYHGSMNTEAFF; CDR3 DNA: TGTGCCAGCAGTTATCATGGCAGCATGAACACCGAAGCTTTCTTT
clone size: few; J gene: TRBJ2-7; V gene: TRBV7-9; D gene: TRBD1; CDR3 protein: CASSPGQGKDEQYF; CDR3 DNA: TGTGCCAGCAGCCCGGGACAGGGAAAGGACGAGCAGTACTTC
clone size: many; J gene: TRBJ1-1; V gene: TRBV5-1; D gene: NA; CDR3 protein: CASSLSRNTEAFF; CDR3 DNA: TGCGCCAGCAGCTTGTCCAGGAACACTGAAGCTTTCTTT
clone size: many; J gene: TRBJ2-3; V gene: TRBV20-1; D gene: TRBD2; CDR3 protein: CSARSGGEYTDTQYF; CDR3 DNA: TGCAGTGCTAGGAGCGGGGGGGAATACACAGATACGCAGTATTTT
clone size: few; J gene: TRBJ1-4; V gene: TRBV7-2; D gene: NA; CDR3 protein: CASSPQFLGEKLFF; CDR3 DNA: TGTGCCAGCAGTCCACAGTTTCTTGGTGAAAAACTGTTTTTT
clone size: many; J gene: TRBJ1-1; V gene: TRBV19; D gene: NA; CDR3 protein: CASHDGAWSTEAFF; CDR3 DNA: TGTGCCAGTCACGACGGGGCCTGGTCTACTGAAGCTTTCTTT
clone size: NA; J gene: TRBJ1-5; V gene: TRBV12-3/TRBV12-4; D gene: NA; CDR3 protein: CASSLSAYQPQHF; CDR3 DNA: TGTGCCAGCAGTTTATCGGCCTATCAGCCCCAGCATTTT
clone size: many; J gene: TRBJ2-1; V gene: TRBV7-3; D gene: TRBD2; CDR3 protein: CASSLIPGGPGEQFF; CDR3 DNA: TGTGCCAGCAGCTTAATCCCGGGGGGGCCAGGAGAGCAGTTCTTC
clone size: many; J gene: TRBJ1-2; V gene: TRBV20-1; D gene: NA; CDR3 protein: CSGPTSQGISGYTF; CDR3 DNA: TGCAGTGGCCCTACCTCGCAGGGGATCTCGGGCTACACCTTC
clone size: many; J gene: TRBJ2-3; V gene: TRBV11-2; D gene: NA; CDR3 protein: CASSLGAPTQYF; CDR3 DNA: TGTGCCAGCAGCTTAGGTGCTCCTACGCAGTATTTT
clone size: many; J gene: TRBJ2-1; V gene: TRBV5-1; D gene: NA; CDR3 protein: CASSLQGLVGLYNEQFF; CDR3 DNA: TGCGCCAGCAGCTTGCAGGGGCTCGTGGGGCTATACAATGAGCAGTTCTTC
clone size: many; J gene: TRBJ2-1; V gene: TRBV9; D gene: TRBD2; CDR3 protein: CASSVGGGGSYNEQFF; CDR3 DNA: TGTGCCAGCAGCGTAGGGGGCGGGGGCTCCTACAATGAGCAGTTCTTC
clone size: many; J gene: TRBJ1-2; V gene: TRBV5-1; D gene: NA; CDR3 protein: CASSLTPDSNVNYGYTF; CDR3 DNA: TGCGCCAGCAGCTTGACCCCGGACAGCAATGTTAACTATGGCTACACCTTC
clone size: many; J gene: TRBJ2-2; V gene: TRBV12-3/TRBV12-4; D gene: NA; CDR3 protein: CASLPSGNTGELFF; CDR3 DNA: TGTGCCAGCCTCCCTTCTGGGAACACCGGGGAGCTGTTTTTT
clone size: many; J gene: TRBJ2-7; V gene: TRBV5-1; D gene: NA; CDR3 protein: CASSASSYEQYF; CDR3 DNA: TGCGCCAGCAGCGCCAGCTCCTACGAGCAGTACTTC
clone size: many; J gene: TRBJ2-5; V gene: TRBV12-3/TRBV12-4; D gene: NA; CDR3 protein: CASSLGHRETQYF; CDR3 DNA: TGTGCCAGCAGTTTAGGACACCGGGAGACCCAGTACTTC
clone size: many; J gene: TRBJ2-5; V gene: TRBV7-2; D gene: TRBD2; CDR3 protein: CASSPTGGAGETQYF; CDR3 DNA: TGTGCCAGCAGCCCCACCGGGGGGGCAGGGGAGACCCAGTACTTC
clone size: many; J gene: TRBJ1-1; V gene: TRBV5-1; D gene: NA; CDR3 protein: CASSLGSIPQGPAFF; CDR3 DNA: TGCGCCAGCAGCTTGGGATCCATTCCGCAGGGGCCGGCTTTCTTT
clone size: many; J gene: TRBJ2-3; V gene: TRBV29-1; D gene: TRBD1; CDR3 protein: CSALATGVDTQYF; CDR3 DNA: TGCAGCGCCCTGGCTACAGGGGTAGATACGCAGTATTTT
clone size: many; J gene: TRBJ1-1; V gene: TRBV7-9; D gene: NA; CDR3 protein: CASSLGGSEAFF; CDR3 DNA: TGTGCCAGCAGCTTGGGGGGCTCTGAAGCTTTCTTT
clone size: many; J gene: TRBJ2-1; V gene: TRBV7-9; D gene: NA; CDR3 protein: CASSHRQALDNNEQFF; CDR3 DNA: TGTGCCAGCAGCCACCGACAGGCTTTGGACAACAATGAGCAGTTCTTC
clone size: many; J gene: TRBJ1-1; V gene: TRBV5-1; D gene: NA; CDR3 protein: CASSLAVGMNTEAFF; CDR3 DNA: TGCGCCAGCAGCTTGGCCGTCGGAATGAACACTGAAGCTTTCTTT
clone size: many; J gene: TRBJ2-5; V gene: TRBV20-1; D gene: NA; CDR3 protein: CSAFKEGQETQYF; CDR3 DNA: TGCAGTGCCTTTAAGGAGGGCCAGGAGACCCAGTACTTC
clone size: many; J gene: TRBJ2-7; V gene: TRBV2; D gene: NA; CDR3 protein: CASSRDGQSYEQYF; CDR3 DNA: TGTGCCAGCAGCAGGGACGGCCAATCCTACGAGCAGTACTTC
clone size: many; J gene: TRBJ1-2; V gene: TRBV20-1; D gene: NA; CDR3 protein: CSARGVTYGYTF; CDR3 DNA: TGCAGTGCTCGAGGAGTTACCTATGGCTACACCTTC
clone size: many; J gene: TRBJ2-7; V gene: TRBV5-1; D gene: TRBD1; CDR3 protein: CASSATGGDEQYF; CDR3 DNA: TGCGCCAGCAGCGCGACAGGGGGGGACGAGCAGTACTTC
clone size: many; J gene: TRBJ2-3; V gene: TRBV6-2/TRBV6-3; D gene: TRBD2; CDR3 protein: CASSYIPGTSGGPFGTDTQYF; CDR3 DNA: TGTGCCAGCAGTTATATACCGGGGACTAGCGGGGGCCCCTTTGGGACAGATACGCAGTATTTT
clone size: many; J gene: TRBJ1-4; V gene: TRBV7-8; D gene: NA; CDR3 protein: CASSEGTLPNEKLFF; CDR3 DNA: TGTGCCAGCAGCGAAGGGACACTTCCTAATGAAAAACTGTTTTTT
clone size: many; J gene: TRBJ2-7; V gene: TRBV20-1; D gene: NA; CDR3 protein: CSARPTGYGSGQYF; CDR3 DNA: TGCAGTGCTAGACCCACAGGGTATGGTAGCGGGCAGTACTTC